This is a list of T cell receptor beta chains from one sample in a study of T cell repertoires in cytomegalovirus infection. These receptors' antigens are unknown. TCRdb reprocessed the reads via MiXCR and lists one record per CDR3 protein. The sample yields about 920,000 distinct CDR3 sequences, 30% to 40% seen once. The source was cultured CD8+ T cells from PBMCs, collected from culture after CMV antigen stimulation. These receptors all come from a human donor in good health (CMV status not recorded). Some clones in this sample may be carry-over from other donors' samples. CDR3s include the opening cysteine and the closing phenylalanine or tryptophan. Each record gives: D gene, V gene, clone size, J gene, CDR3 length, CDR3 DNA, CDR3 protein. A D gene is named only where the DNA matches it firmly. Not all rows give a size; the values are once, few, many and, for expanded clones, a class.

TRBD1	TRBV27	.	TRBJ1-2	13	TGTGCCAGCAGAGACAGGGGGCCCTATGGCTACACCTTC	CASRDRGPYGYTF
.	TRBV7-2	many	TRBJ2-4	16	TGTGCCAGCAGCGTTAGTAACCGTCTAGCCAAAAACATTCAGTACTTC	CASSVSNRLAKNIQYF
.	TRBV14	.	TRBJ1-1	12	TGTGCCAGCAGCCAAGATTACCAGGGGACTTTCTTT	CASSQDYQGTFF
TRBD2	TRBV9	.	TRBJ2-1	16	TGTGCCAGCAGCGTAGCTCGGGGGGGCCGTGGCAATGAGCAGTTCTTC	CASSVARGGRGNEQFF
TRBD2	TRBV27	.	TRBJ2-3	15	TGTGCCAGCAGTATAATGCGGGGGAGCACAGATACGCAGTATTTT	CASSIMRGSTDTQYF
.	TRBV6-8	.	TRBJ1-5	15	TGTGCCAGCAGTATCGACGGGGGGAACAATCAGCCCCAGCATTTT	CASSIDGGNNQPQHF
.	TRBV13	few	TRBJ1-1	14	TGTGCCAGCAGCTTAGGGGGCAAGGGTCGAGAAGCTTTCTTT	CASSLGGKGREAFF
TRBD1	TRBV27	.	TRBJ1-2	11	TGTGCCGTAGGGGGCAACTATGGCTACACCTTC	CAVGGNYGYTF
.	TRBV7-2	few	TRBJ2-3	16	TGTGCCAGCATCTTTACGGGGGGCTTTAGCACAGATACGCAGTATTTT	CASIFTGGFSTDTQYF
TRBD1	TRBV28	few	TRBJ2-2	16	TGTGCCAGCAGTGGGAAAGGGGGCGAAATCACCGGGGAGCTGTTTTTT	CASSGKGGEITGELFF
TRBD2	TRBV20-1	few	TRBJ2-5	14	TGCAGTGCGGACCCCTTTGGGGGGGAAGAGACCCAGTACTTC	CSADPFGGEETQYF
TRBD1	TRBV10-2	.	TRBJ2-3	16	TGCGCCAGCAGTGAAGATCGGACAGGGGAGGCAGATACGCAGTATTTT	CASSEDRTGEADTQYF
TRBD2	TRBV5-5	.	TRBJ2-2	18	TGTGCCAGCAGGATCTCCTACCCAGCGGGGGTCCTTGCCGGGGAGCTGTTTTTT	CASRISYPAGVLAGELFF
.	TRBV4-1	.	TRBJ1-5	13	TGCACCAGCAGCCAGGGTGACAATCAGCCCCAGCATTTT	CTSSQGDNQPQHF